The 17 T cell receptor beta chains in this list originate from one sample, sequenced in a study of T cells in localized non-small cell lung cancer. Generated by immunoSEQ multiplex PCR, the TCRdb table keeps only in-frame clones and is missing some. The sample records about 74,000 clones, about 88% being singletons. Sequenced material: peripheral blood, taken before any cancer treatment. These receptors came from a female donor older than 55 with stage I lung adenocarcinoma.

The CDR3 here is CASSRKLAGGPDTQYF. In nucleotides, the CDR3 is TGCGCCAGCAGCCGGAAACTAGCGGGGGGGCCAGATACGCAGTATTTT. The chain has TRBV4-1 and TRBJ2-3, with 13 bases fitting TRBD2. With 4 bases clipped from V and 4 bases from J, the junction kept 5 bases outside the gene matches. The CDR3 spans 16 residues. The V gene's germline CDR1 is MGHRA and CDR2 YSYEKL.

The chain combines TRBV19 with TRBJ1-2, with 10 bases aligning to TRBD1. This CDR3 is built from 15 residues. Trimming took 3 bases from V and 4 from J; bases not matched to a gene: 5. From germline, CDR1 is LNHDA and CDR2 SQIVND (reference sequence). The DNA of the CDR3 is TGTGCCAGTAGTATTGAGACAGGGGGCGCCTATGGCTACACCTTC. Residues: CASSIETGGAYGYTF. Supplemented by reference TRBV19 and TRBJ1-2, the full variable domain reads DGGITQSPKYLFRKEGQNVTLSCEQNLNHDAMYWYRQDPGQGLRLIYYSQIVNDFQKGDIAEGYSVSREKKESFPLTVTSAQKNPTAFYLCASSIETGGAYGYTFGSGTRLTVV.

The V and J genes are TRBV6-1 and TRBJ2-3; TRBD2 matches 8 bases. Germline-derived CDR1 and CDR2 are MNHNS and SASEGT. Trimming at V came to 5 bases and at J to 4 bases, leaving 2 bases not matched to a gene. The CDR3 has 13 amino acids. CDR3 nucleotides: TGTGCCAGCAGTAGACTAGCGCCAGATACGCAGTATTTT. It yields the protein CASSRLAPDTQYF.

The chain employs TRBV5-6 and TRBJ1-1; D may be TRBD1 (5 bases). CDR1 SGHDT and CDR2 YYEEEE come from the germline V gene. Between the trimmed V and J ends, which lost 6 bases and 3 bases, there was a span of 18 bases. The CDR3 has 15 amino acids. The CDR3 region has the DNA TGTGCCAGCACCCGACAGACAGCCGGGGACACTGAAGCTTTCTTT. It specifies CASTRQTAGDTEAFF.

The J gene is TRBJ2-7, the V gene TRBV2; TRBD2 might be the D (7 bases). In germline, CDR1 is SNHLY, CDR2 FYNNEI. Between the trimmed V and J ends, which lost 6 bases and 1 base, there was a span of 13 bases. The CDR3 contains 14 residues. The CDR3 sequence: CASRGGAESYEQYF. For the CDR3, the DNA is TGTGCCAGCAGGGGGGGGGCGGAGTCCTACGAGCAGTACTTC.

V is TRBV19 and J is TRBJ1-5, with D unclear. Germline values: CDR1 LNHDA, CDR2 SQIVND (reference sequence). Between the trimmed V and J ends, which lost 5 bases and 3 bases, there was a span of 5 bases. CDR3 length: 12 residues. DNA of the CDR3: TGTGCCAGTAGTTTCGTCAATCAGCCCCAGCATTTT. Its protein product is CASSFVNQPQHF. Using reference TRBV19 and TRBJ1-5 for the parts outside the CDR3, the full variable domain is DGGITQSPKYLFRKEGQNVTLSCEQNLNHDAMYWYRQDPGQGLRLIYYSQIVNDFQKGDIAEGYSVSREKKESFPLTVTSAQKNPTAFYLCASSFVNQPQHFGDGTRLSIL.

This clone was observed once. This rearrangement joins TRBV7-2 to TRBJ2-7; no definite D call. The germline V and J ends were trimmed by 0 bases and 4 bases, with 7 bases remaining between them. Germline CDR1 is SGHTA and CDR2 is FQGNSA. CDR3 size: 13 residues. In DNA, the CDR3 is TGTGCCAGCAGCTTAGCGCGTCAGTACGAGCAGTACTTC. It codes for CASSLARQYEQYF.

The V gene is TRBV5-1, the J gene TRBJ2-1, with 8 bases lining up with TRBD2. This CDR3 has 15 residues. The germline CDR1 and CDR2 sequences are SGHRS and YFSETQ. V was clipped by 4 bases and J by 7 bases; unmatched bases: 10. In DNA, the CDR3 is TGCGCCAGCAGCCTGACTAGCGTGGCTGGGAATGAGCAGTTCTTC. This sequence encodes CASSLTSVAGNEQFF. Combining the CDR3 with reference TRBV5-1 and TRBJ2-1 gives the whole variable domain KAGVTQTPRYLIKTRGQQVTLSCSPISGHRSVSWYQQTPGQGLQFLFEYFSETQRNKGNFPGRFSGRQFSNSRSEMNVSTLELGDSALYLCASSLTSVAGNEQFFGPGTRLTVL.

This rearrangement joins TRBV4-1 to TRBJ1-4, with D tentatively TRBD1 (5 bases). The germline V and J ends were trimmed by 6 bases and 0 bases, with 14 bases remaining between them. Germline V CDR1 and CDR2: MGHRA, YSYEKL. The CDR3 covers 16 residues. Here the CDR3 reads CASREQVTATNEKLFF. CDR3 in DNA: TGCGCCAGCAGAGAACAGGTAACCGCAACTAATGAAAAACTGTTTTTT.

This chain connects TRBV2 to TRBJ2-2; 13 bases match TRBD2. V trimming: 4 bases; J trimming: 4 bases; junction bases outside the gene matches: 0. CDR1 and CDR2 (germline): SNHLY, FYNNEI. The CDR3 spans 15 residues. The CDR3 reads CASSGTSGSTGELFF. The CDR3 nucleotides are TGTGCCAGCAGTGGGACTAGCGGGAGCACCGGGGAGCTGTTTTTT.

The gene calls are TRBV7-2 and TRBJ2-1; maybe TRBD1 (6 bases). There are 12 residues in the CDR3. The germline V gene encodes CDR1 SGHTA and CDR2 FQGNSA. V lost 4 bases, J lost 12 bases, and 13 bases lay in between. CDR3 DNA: TGTGCCAGCAGCTCCCCCGCAGGGGTGCAGTTCTTC. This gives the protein CASSSPAGVQFF.

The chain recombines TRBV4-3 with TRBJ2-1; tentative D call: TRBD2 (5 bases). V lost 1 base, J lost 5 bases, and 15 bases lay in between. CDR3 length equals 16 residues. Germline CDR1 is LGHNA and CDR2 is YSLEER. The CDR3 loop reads CASSQGVGLPNNEQFF. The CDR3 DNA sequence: TGCGCCAGCAGCCAAGGGGTCGGACTTCCTAACAATGAGCAGTTCTTC.

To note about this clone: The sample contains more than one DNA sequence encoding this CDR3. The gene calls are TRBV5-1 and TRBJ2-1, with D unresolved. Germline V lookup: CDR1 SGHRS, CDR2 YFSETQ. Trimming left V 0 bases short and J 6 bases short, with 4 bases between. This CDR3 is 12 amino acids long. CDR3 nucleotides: TGCGCCAGCAGCTTGGGGGGCAATGAGCAGTTCTTC. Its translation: CASSLGGNEQFF.

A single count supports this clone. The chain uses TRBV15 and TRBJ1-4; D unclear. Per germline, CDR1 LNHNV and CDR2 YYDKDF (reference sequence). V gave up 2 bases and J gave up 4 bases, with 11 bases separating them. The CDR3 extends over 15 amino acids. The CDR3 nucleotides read TGTGCCACCAGCAGAACTACCAACCGTAATGAAAAACTGTTTTTT. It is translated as CATSRTTNRNEKLFF.

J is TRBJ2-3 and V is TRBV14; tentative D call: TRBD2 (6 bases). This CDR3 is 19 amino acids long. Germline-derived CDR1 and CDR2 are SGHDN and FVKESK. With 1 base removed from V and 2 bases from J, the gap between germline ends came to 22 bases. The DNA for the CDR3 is TGTGCCAGCAGCCAAGTTATAGGCGGGACGACCCGACTCACAGATACGCAGTATTTT. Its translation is CASSQVIGGTTRLTDTQYF. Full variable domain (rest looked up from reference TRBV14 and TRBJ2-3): EAGVTQFPSHSVIEKGQTVTLRCDPISGHDNLYWYRRVMGKEIKFLLHFVKESKQDESGMPNNRFLAERTGGTYSTLKVQPAELEDSGVYFCASSQVIGGTTRLTDTQYFGPGTRLTVL.

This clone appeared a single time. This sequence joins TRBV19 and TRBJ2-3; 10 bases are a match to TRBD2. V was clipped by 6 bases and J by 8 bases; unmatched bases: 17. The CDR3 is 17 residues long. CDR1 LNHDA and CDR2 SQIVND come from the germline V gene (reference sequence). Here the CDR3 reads CASRIRASGSHQGTQYF. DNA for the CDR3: TGTGCCAGTAGGATTAGGGCTAGCGGGAGCCACCAGGGTACGCAGTATTTT.

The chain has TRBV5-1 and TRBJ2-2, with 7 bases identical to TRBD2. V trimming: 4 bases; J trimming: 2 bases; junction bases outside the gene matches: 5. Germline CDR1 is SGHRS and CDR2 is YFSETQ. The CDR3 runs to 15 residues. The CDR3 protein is CASSPGLTNTGELFF. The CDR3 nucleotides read TGCGCCAGCAGCCCGGGACTAACAAACACCGGGGAGCTGTTTTTT.